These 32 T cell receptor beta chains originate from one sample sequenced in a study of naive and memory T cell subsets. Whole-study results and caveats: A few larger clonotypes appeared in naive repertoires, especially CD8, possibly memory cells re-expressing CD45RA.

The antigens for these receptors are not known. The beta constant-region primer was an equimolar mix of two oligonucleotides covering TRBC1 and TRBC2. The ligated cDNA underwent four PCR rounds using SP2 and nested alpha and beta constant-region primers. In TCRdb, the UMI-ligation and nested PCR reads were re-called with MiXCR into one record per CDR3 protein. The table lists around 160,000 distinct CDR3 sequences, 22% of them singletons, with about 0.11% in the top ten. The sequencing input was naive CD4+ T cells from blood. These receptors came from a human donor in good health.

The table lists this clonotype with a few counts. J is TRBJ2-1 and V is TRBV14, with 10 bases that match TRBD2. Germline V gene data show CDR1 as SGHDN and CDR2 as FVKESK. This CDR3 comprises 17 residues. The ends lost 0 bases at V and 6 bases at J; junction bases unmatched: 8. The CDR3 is CASSQDIGLAGVNEQFF. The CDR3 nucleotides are TGTGCCAGCAGCCAAGATATAGGGCTAGCGGGAGTCAATGAGCAGTTCTTC.

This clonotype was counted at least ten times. The CDR3 reads CASSFRGSWYEQYF. The CDR3 coding sequence is TGTGCCAGCAGTTTTCGCGGGAGTTGGTACGAGCAGTACTTC. The chain uses TRBV6-5 and TRBJ2-7; 7 bases align to TRBD2. The CDR3 has 14 amino acids. From germline, CDR1 is MNHEY and CDR2 SVGAGI. Trimming removed 4 bases from V and 4 bases from J; junction bases left unmatched: 7.

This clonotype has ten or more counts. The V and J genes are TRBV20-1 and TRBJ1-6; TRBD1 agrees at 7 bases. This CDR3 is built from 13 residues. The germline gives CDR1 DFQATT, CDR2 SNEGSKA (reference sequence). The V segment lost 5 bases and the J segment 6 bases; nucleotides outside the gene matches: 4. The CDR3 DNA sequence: TGCAGTGCTCGCCGGGACAGTAATTCACCCCTCCACTTT. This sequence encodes CSARRDSNSPLHF.

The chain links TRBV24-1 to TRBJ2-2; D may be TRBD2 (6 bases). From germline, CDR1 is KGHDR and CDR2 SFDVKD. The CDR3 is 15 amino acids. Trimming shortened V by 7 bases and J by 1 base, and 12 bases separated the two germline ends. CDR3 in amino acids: CATSPGVVNTGELFF. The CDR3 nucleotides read TGTGCCACCAGCCCGGGGGTCGTGAACACCGGGGAGCTGTTTTTT.

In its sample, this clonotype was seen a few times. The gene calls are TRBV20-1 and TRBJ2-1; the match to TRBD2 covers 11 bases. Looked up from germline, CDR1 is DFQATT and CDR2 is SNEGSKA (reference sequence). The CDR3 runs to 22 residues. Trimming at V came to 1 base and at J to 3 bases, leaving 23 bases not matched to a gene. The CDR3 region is CSARVGLAGGPGTSLNYNEQFF. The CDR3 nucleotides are TGCAGTGCTAGAGTGGGGTTAGCGGGAGGGCCTGGAACCTCCCTTAACTACAATGAGCAGTTCTTC.

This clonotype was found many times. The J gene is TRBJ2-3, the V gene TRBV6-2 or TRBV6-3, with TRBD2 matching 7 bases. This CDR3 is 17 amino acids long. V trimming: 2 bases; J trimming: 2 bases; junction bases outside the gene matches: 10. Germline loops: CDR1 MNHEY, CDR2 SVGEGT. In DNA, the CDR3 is TGTGCCAGCAGTTACCCATTGACTAGCTCTATCACAGATACGCAGTATTTT. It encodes CASSYPLTSSITDTQYF.

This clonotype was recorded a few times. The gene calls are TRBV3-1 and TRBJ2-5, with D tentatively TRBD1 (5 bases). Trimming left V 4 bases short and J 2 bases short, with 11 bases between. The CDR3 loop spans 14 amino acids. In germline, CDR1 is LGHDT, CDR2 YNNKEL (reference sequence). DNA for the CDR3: TGTGCCAGCAGCCGGCGAAGACAGCAAGAGACCCAGTACTTC. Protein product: CASSRRRQQETQYF.

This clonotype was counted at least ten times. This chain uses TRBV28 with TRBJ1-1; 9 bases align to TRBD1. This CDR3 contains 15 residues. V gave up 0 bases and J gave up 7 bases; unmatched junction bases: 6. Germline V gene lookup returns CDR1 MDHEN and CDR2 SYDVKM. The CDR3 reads CASSLWATGGGEAFF. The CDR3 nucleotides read TGTGCCAGCAGTTTATGGGCGACAGGGGGAGGTGAAGCTTTCTTT. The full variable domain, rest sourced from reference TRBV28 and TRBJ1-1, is DVKVTQSSRYLVKRTGEKVFLECVQDMDHENMFWYRQDPGLGLRLIYFSYDVKMKEKGDIPEGYSVSREKKERFSLILESASTNQTSMYLCASSLWATGGGEAFFGQGTRLTVV.

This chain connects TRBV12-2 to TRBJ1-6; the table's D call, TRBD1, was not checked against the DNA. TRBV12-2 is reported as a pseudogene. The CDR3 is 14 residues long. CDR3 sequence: CASRPRQGGSPLHF. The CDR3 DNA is TGTGCAAGTCGCCCCCGACAGGGTGGGTCACCCCTCCACTTT.

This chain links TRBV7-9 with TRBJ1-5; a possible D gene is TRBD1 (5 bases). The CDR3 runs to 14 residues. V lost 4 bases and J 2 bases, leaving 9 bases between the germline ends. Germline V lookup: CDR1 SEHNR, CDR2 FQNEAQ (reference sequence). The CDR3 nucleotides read TGTGCCAGCAGCTCCGGGACCCGCAATCAGCCCCAGCATTTT. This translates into CASSSGTRNQPQHF. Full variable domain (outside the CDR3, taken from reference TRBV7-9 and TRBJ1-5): DTGVSQNPRHKITKRGQNVTFRCDPISEHNRLYWYRQTLGQGPEFLTYFQNEAQLEKSRLLSDRFSAERPKGSFSTLEIQRTEQGDSAMYLCASSSGTRNQPQHFGDGTRLSIL.

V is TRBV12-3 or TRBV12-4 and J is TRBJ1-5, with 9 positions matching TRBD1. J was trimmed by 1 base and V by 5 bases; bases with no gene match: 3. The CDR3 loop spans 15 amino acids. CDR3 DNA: TGTGCCAGCAGTGGACAGGGGCTAAGCAATCAGCCCCAGCATTTT. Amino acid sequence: CASSGQGLSNQPQHF.

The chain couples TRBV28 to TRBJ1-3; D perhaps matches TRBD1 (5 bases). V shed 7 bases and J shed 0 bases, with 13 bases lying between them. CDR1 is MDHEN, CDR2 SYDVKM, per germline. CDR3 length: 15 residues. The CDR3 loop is CASIGAGRSGNTIYF. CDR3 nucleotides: TGTGCCAGCATCGGGGCAGGCCGCTCTGGAAACACCATATATTTT. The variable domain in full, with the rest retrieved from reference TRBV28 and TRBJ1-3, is DVKVTQSSRYLVKRTGEKVFLECVQDMDHENMFWYRQDPGLGLRLIYFSYDVKMKEKGDIPEGYSVSREKKERFSLILESASTNQTSMYLCASIGAGRSGNTIYFGEGSWLTVV.

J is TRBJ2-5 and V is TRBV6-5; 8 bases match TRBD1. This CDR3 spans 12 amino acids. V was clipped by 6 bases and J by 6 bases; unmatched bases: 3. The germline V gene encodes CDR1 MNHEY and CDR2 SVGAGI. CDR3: CASRDREQTQYF. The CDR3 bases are TGTGCCAGCAGGGACAGGGAACAGACCCAGTACTTC.

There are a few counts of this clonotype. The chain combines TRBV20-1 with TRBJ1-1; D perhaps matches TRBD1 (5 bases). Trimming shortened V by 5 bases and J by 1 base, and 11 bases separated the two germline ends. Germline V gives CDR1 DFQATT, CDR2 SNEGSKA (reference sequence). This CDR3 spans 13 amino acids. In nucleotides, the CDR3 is TGCAGTGCTCCCATCGGACAGAACACTGAAGCTTTCTTT. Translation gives CSAPIGQNTEAFF.

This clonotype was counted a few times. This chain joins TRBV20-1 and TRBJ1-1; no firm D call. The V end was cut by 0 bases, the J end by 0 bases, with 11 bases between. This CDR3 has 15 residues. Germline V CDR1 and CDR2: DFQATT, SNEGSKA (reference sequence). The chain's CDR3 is CSARDRYRLNTEAFF. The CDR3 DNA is TGCAGTGCTAGAGATAGGTACAGACTGAACACTGAAGCTTTCTTT.

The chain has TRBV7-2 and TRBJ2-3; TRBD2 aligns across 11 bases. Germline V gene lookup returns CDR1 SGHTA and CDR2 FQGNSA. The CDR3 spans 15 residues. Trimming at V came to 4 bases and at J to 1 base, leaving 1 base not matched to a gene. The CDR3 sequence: CASSYSGRGTDTQYF. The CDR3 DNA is TGTGCCAGCAGCTATAGCGGGAGGGGCACAGATACGCAGTATTTT.

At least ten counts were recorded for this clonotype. Written as DNA, the CDR3 is TGTGCCAGCAGCTCGGGACTAGCGGGATCCTACAATGAGCAGTTCTTC. Translation gives CASSSGLAGSYNEQFF. This sequence joins TRBV7-2 and TRBJ2-1, with TRBD2 matching 13 bases. V was pared by 4 bases and J by 1 base, with 1 base of the junction left unmatched. The CDR3 is 16 residues long. Germline V CDR1 and CDR2: SGHTA, FQGNSA.

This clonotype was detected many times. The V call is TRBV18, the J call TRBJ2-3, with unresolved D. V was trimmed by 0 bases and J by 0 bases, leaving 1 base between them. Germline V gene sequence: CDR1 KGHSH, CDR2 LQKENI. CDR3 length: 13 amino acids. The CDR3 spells CASSPPSTDTQYF. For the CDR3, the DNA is TGTGCCAGCTCACCACCGAGCACAGATACGCAGTATTTT.

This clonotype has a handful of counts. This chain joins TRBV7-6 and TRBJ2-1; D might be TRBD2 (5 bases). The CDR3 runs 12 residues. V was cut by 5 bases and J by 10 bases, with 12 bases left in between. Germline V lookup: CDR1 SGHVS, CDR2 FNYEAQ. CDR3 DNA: TGTGCCAGCAGCCTCCTGCGAGGGGAGCAGTTCTTC. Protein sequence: CASSLLRGEQFF.

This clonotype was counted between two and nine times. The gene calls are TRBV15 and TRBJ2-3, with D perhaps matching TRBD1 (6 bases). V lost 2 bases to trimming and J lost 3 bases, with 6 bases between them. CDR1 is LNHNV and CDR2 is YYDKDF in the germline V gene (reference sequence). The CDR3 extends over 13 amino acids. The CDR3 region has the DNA TGTGCCACCAGCAGAAGGGGGACAGATACGCAGTATTTT. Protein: CATSRRGTDTQYF.

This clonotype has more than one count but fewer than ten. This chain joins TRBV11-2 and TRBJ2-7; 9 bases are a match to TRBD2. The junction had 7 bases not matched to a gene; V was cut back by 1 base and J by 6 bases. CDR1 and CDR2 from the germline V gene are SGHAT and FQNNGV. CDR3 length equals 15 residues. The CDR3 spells CASSLGPGLASEQYF. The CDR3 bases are TGTGCCAGCAGCTTAGGACCCGGACTAGCGAGCGAGCAGTACTTC.

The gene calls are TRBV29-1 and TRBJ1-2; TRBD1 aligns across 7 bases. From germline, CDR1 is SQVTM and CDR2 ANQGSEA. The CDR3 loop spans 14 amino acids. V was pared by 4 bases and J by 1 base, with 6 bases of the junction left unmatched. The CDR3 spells CSVGLGQLNYGYTF. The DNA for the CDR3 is TGCAGCGTTGGCTTGGGACAGCTTAACTATGGCTACACCTTC.

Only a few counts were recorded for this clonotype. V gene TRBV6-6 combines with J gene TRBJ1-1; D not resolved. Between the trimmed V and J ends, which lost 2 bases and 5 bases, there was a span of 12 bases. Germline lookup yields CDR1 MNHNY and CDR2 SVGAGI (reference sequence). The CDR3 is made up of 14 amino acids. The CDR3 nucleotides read TGTGCCAGCAGTTACCGGCCCCAGGAGACTGAAGCTTTCTTT. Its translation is CASSYRPQETEAFF.

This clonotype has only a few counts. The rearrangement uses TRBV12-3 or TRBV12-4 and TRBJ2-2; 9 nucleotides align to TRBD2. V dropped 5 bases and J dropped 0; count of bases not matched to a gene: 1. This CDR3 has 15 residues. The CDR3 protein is CASSPSGANTGELFF. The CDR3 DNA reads TGTGCCAGCAGTCCTAGCGGGGCGAACACCGGGGAGCTGTTTTTT.

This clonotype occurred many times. This chain's CDR3 is CASSLTESEQYF. Here the CDR3 DNA reads TGTGCCAGCAGCTTAACCGAGTCCGAGCAGTACTTC. The rearrangement joins TRBV7-9 to TRBJ2-7; the D is unclear. CDR1 is SEHNR, CDR2 FQNEAQ, per germline (reference sequence). The CDR3 length is 12 residues. Trimming stripped 2 bases from V and 6 bases from J, with 8 bases between.

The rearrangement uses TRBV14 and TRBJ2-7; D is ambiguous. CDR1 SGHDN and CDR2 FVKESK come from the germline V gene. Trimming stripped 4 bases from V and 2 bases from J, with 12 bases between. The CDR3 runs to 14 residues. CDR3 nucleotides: TGTGCCAGCAGCCTAAGACCGCCCCCCTACGAGCAGTACTTC. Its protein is CASSLRPPPYEQYF.

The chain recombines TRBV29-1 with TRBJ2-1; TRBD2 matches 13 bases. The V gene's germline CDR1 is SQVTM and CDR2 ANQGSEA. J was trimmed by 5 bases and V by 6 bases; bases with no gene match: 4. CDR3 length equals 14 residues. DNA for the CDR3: TGCAGCGTGAAGGGACTAGCGGGACACAATGAGCAGTTCTTC. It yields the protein CSVKGLAGHNEQFF.

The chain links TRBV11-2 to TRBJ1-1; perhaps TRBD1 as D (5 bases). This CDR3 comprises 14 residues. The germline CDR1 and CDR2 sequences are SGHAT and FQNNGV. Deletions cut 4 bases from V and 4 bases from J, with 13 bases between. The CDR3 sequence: CASSSAGGATEAFF. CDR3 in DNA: TGTGCCAGCAGCTCGGCGGGGGGTGCCACTGAAGCTTTCTTT.

CDR3 DNA: TGTGCCAGCAGCTTTGAGGCCGAGCTGGGCTACAATGAGCAGTTCTTC. Its translation: CASSFEAELGYNEQFF. The J gene is TRBJ2-1, the V gene TRBV7-9; no definite D call. Germline-derived CDR1 and CDR2 are SEHNR and FQNEAQ (reference sequence). The CDR3 runs to 16 residues. Trimming shortened V by 3 bases and J by 3 bases, and 15 bases separated the two germline ends.

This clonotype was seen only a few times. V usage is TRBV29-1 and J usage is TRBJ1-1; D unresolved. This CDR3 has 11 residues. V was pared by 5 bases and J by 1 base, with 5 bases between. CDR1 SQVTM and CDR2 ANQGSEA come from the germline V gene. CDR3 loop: CSVRTNTEAFF. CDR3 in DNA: TGCAGCGTTCGAACGAACACTGAAGCTTTCTTT.

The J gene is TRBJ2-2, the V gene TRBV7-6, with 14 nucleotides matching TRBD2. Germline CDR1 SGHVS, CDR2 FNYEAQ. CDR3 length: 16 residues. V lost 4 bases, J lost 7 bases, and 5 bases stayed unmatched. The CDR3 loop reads CASSSTSGRAGGELFF. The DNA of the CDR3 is TGTGCCAGCAGCTCGACTAGCGGGAGGGCTGGCGGGGAGCTGTTTTTT.

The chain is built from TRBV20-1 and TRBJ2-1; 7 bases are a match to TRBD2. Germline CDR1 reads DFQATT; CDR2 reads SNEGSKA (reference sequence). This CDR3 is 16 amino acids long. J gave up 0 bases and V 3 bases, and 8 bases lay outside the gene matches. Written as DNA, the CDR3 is TGCAGTGCTAGGGCACTAGCGCTGAGCTCCTACAATGAGCAGTTCTTC. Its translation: CSARALALSSYNEQFF.